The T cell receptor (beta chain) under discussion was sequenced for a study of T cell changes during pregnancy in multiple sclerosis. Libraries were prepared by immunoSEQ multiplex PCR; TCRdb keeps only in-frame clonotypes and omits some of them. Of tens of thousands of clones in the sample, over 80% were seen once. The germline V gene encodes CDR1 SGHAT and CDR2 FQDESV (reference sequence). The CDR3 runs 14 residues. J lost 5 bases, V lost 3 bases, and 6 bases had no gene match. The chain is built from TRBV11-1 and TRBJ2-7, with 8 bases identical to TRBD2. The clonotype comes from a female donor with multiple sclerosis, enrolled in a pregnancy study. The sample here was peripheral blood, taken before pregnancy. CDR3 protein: CASSFNRGGDEQYF. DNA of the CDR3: TGTGCCAGCAGCTTCAATCGGGGGGGGGACGAGCAGTACTTC.